The following is a T cell receptor beta chain sequence with its context. The germline CDR1 and CDR2 sequences are PRHDT and FYEKMQ (reference sequence). Trimming took 5 bases from V and 1 from J, leaving 11 bases between them. The CDR3 length is 14 residues. TCRbeta library preparation incorporated unique molecular identifiers. TCRdb reanalysed the PCR reads using MiXCR and keeps one entry per CDR3 protein. The sample yields 500,000 or so distinct CDR3 sequences, approximately 32% seen once. These data are taken from a study of T-cell reconstitution after alpha-beta-depleted transplantation in children.

The rearrangement links TRBV13 to TRBJ1-1; D is perhaps TRBD1 (5 bases). The sequence came from a human donor who donated a stem cell graft to a child with aplastic anemia. The sample in question was PBMCs from the stem cell graft donor, obtained from the stem cell graft. The CDR3 DNA follows: TGTGCCAGCAGCGGAGGGGCGGAGAACACTGAAGCTTTCTTT. Residues: CASSGGAENTEAFF.